Sequencing of this T cell receptor beta chain was carried out in a study of T cells in Graves' hyperthyroidism and ophthalmopathy. RNA transcripts yielded amplified TCR beta CDR3 regions. Primed by the HTBI set, a first-round RT-PCR was run on the TCR CDR3. TCRdb itself ran the multiplex PCR reads through MiXCR, one entry per CDR3 protein. The sample contains approximately 630,000 distinct CDR3 sequences, under 20% of which appear only once. Material: blood. This sequence was found in a woman aged 25 to 39 with Graves' hyperthyroidism.

In DNA form, the CDR3 reads TGTGCCAGCAGCGTAGTGGCTAGCGGGCCGCAGTATTTT. Its protein product is CASSVVASGPQYF. V and J are TRBV9 and TRBJ2-3, with 8 bases fitting TRBD2. Germline V gene sequence: CDR1 SGDLS, CDR2 YYNGEE. V trimming: 0 bases; J trimming: 10 bases; junction bases outside the gene matches: 4. The CDR3 loop spans 13 amino acids.